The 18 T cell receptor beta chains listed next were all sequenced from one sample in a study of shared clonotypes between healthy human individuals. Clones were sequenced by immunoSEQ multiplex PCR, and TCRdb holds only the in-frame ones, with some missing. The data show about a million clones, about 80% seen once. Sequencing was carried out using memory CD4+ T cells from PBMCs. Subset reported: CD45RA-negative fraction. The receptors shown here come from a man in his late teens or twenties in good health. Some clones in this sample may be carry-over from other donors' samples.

CDR3 coding DNA: TGCGCCAGCAGCCAACTTCACGCGGAACTTTCCTACGAGCAGTACTTC. This translates into CASSQLHAELSYEQYF. The chain employs TRBV4-3 and TRBJ2-7; D ambiguous. The CDR3 runs 16 residues. Germline-derived CDR1 and CDR2 are LGHNA and YSLEER. The ends were cut back, 2 bases at V and 1 base at J, with 15 bases in the middle.

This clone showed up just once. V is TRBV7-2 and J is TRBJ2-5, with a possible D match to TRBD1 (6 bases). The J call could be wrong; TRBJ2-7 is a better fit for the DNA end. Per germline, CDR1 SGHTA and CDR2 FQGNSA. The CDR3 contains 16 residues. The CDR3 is CASSPSDRSLSYEQYF. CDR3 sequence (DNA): TGTGCCAGCAGCCCGTCCGACAGGTCCCTCTCCTACGAGCAGTACTTC.

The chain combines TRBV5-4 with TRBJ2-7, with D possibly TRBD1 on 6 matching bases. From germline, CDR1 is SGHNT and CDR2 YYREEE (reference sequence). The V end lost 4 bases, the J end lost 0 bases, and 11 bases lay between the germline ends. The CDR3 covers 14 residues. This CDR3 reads CASSPRDTSYEQYF. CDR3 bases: TGTGCCAGCAGCCCCCGGGACACCTCCTACGAGCAGTACTTC.

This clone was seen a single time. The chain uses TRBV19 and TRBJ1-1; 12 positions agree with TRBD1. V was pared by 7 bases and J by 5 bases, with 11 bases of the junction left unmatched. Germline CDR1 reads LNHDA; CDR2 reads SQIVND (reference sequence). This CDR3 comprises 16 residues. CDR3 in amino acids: CASNLRDRGRGTEAFF. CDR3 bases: TGTGCCAGTAACCTCCGGGACAGGGGGCGAGGAACTGAAGCTTTCTTT.

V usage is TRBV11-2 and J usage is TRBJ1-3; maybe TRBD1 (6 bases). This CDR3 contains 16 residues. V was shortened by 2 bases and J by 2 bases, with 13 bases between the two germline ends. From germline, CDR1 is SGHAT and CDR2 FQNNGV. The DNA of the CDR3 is TGTGCCAGCAGCTTACTCCTAGGGGGGACTGGAAACACCATATATTTT. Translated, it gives CASSLLLGGTGNTIYF. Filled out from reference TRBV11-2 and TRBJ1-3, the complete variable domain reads EAGVAQSPRYKIIEKRQSVAFWCNPISGHATLYWYQQILGQGPKLLIQFQNNGVVDDSQLPKDRFSAERLKGVDSTLKIQPAKLEDSAVYLCASSLLLGGTGNTIYFGEGSWLTVV.

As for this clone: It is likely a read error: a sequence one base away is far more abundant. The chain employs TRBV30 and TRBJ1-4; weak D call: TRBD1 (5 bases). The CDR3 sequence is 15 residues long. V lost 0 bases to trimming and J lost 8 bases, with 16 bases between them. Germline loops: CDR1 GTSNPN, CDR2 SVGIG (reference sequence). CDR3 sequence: CAWSVLKARGEKLFF. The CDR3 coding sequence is TGTGCCTGGAGTGTACTCAAGGCGAGGGGCGAAAAACTGTTTTTT. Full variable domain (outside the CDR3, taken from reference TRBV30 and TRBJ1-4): SQTIHQWPATLVQPVGSPLSLECTVEGTSNPNLYWYRQAAGRGLQLLFYSVGIGQISSEVPQNLSASRPQDRQFILSSKKLLLSDSGFYLCAWSVLKARGEKLFFGSGTQLSVL.

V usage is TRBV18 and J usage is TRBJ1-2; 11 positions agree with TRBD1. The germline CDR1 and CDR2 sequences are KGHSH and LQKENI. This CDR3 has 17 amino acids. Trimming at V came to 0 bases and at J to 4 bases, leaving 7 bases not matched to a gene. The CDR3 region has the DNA TGTGCCAGCTCACCACCGGTCGGGACAGGGGGTAGCTATGGCTACACCTTC. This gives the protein CASSPPVGTGGSYGYTF.

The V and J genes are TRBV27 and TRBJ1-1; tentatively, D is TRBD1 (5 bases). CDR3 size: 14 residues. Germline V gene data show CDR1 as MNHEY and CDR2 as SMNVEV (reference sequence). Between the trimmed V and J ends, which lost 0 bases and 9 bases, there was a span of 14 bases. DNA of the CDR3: TGTGCCAGCAGTTTATCTGTGGGGGTGGGGAAAGCTTTCTTT. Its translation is CASSLSVGVGKAFF.

CDR3 loop: CAISETGTNEQFF. The CDR3 coding sequence is TGTGCCATCAGTGAGACAGGTACCAATGAGCAGTTCTTC. The chain combines TRBV10-3 with TRBJ2-1; a possible D gene is TRBD1 (5 bases). The germline CDR1 and CDR2 sequences are ENHRY and SYGVKD. The length of the CDR3 is 13 residues. Trimming removed 2 bases at V and 6 bases at J, with 8 bases between.

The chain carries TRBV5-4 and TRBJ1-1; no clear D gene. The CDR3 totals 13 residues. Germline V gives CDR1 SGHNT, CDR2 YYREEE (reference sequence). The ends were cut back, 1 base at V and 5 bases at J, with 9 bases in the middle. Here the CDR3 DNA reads TGTGCCAGCAGCTTGATTGGGGTTACTGAAGCTTTCTTT. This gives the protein CASSLIGVTEAFF.

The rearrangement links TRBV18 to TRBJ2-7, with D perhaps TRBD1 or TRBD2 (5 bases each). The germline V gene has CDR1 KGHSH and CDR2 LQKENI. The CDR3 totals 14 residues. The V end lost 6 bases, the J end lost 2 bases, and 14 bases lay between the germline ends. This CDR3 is CASSSGTITYEQYF. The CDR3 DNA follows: TGTGCCAGCTCGTCAGGGACGATCACCTACGAGCAGTACTTC.

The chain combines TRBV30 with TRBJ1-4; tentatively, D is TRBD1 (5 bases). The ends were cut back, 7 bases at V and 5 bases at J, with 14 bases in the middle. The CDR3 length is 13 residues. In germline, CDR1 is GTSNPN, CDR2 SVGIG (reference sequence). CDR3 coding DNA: TGTGCCTCTTACAGGAATTTAAATGAAAAACTGTTTTTT. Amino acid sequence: CASYRNLNEKLFF.

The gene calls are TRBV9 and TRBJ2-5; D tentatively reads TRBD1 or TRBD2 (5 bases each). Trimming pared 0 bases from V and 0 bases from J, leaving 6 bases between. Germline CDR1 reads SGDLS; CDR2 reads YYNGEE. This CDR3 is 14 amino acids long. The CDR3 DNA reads TGTGCCAGCAGCGTAGGAGGGGACCAAGAGACCCAGTACTTC. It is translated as CASSVGGDQETQYF.

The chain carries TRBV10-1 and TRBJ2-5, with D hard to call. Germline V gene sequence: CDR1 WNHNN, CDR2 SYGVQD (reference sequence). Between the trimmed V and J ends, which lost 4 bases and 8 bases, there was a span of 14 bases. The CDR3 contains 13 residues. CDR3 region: CASSGALADTQYF. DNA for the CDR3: TGCGCCAGCAGTGGGGCCCTCGCTGACACCCAGTACTTC.

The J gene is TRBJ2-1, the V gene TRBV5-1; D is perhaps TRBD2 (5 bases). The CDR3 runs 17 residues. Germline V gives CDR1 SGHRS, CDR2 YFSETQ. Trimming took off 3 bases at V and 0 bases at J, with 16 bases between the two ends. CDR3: CASSWAVERTSYNEQFF. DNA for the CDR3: TGCGCCAGCAGCTGGGCTGTGGAGCGGACCTCCTACAATGAGCAGTTCTTC.

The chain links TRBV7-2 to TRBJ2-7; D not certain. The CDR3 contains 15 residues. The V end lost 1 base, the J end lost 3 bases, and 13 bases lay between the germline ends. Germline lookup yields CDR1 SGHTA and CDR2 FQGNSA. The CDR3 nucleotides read TGTGCCAGCAGCTTAGAATCCGCAGGCTACTACGAGCAGTACTTC. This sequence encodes CASSLESAGYYEQYF.

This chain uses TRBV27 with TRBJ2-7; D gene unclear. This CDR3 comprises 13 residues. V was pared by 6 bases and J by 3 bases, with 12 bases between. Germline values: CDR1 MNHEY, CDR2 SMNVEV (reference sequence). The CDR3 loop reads CASRSHPGYEQYF. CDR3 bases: TGTGCCAGCAGAAGCCATCCTGGCTACGAGCAGTACTTC.

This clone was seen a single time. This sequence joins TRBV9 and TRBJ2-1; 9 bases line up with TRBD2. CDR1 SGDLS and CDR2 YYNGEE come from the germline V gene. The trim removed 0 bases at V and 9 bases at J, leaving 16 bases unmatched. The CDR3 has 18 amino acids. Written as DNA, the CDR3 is TGTGCCAGCAGCGTAGCTGGAGTAGCGGGAGCCAGTTCGGGTGAGCAGTTCTTC. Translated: CASSVAGVAGASSGEQFF.